This T cell receptor (beta chain) was identified in a study of human T cells and chemical hapten exposure. Study-level results: Since the donors had alopecia, their immune response may not be the same as that of healthy people. No shift was seen in TCRs above 1 in 1000 frequency with DPC sensitization.

Time point given: patch test 1, 2 weeks after DPC sensitization. Treatment here: therapeutic diphenylcyclopropenone sensitization with weekly scalp DPC. This clonotype was picked up a small number of times. The target antigen is unknown. Each CDR3 protein is one row after TCRdb ran MiXCR on the RACE reads. The sample contains 150,000 to 200,000 distinct CDR3 sequences, 20% to 25% of which appear only once. The receptor comes from a woman between 45 and 60 years old with alopecia areata. Some clones in this sample may be carry-over from other donors' samples. Specimen: whole blood, collected in connection with sensitization to the hapten diphenylcyclopropenone (DPC).

CDR3 sequence (DNA): TGCAGTGCTGGGGGTGAGCGAGGAGAGACCCAGTACTTC. Its translation is CSAGGERGETQYF. The chain uses TRBV20-1 and TRBJ2-5, with D perhaps being TRBD1 or TRBD2 (5 bases each). Germline V gives CDR1 DFQATT, CDR2 SNEGSKA (reference sequence). Trimming took off 5 bases at V and 4 bases at J, with 14 bases between the two ends. The CDR3 covers 13 residues.